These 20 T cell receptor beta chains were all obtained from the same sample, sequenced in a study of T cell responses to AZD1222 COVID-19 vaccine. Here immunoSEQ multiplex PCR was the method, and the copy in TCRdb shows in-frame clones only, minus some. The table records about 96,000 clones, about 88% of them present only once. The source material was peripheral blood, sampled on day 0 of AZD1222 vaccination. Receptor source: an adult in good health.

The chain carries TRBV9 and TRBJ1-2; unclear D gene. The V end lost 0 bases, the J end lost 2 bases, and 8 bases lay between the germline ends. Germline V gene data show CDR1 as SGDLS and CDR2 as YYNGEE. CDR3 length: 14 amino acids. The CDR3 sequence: CASSVVPRNYGYTF. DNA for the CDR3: TGTGCCAGCAGCGTAGTTCCAAGGAACTATGGCTACACCTTC.

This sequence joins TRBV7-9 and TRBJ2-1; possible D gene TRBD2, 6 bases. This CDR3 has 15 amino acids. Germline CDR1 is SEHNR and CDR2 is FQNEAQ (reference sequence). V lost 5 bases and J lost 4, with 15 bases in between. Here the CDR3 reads CASSPHGAGYNEQFF. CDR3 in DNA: TGTGCCAGCAGCCCCCACGGTGCGGGGTACAATGAGCAGTTCTTC.

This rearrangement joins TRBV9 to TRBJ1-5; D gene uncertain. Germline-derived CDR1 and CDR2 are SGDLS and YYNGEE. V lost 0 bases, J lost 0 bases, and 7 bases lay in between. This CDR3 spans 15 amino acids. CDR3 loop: CASSVGGLSNQPQHF. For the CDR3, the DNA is TGTGCCAGCAGCGTAGGCGGGCTTAGCAATCAGCCCCAGCATTTT.

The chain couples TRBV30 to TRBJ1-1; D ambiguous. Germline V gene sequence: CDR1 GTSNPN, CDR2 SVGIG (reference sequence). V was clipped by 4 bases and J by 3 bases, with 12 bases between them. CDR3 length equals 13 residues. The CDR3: CAWKGGGDTEAFF. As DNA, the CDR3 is TGTGCCTGGAAGGGCGGCGGGGACACTGAAGCTTTCTTT.

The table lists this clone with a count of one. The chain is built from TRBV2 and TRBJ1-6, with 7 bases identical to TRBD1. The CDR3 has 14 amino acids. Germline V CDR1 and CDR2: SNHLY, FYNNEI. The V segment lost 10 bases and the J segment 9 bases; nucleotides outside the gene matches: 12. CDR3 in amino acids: CATRPGQQLSPLHF. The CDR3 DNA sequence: TGTGCCACCAGGCCGGGACAGCAACTTTCACCCCTCCACTTT.

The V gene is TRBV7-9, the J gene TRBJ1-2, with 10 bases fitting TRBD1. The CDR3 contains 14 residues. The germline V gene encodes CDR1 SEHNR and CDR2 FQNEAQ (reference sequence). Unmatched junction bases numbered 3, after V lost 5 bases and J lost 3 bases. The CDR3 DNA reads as TGTGCCAGCAGCGCCGGGACAGGGGACTATGGCTACACCTTC. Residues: CASSAGTGDYGYTF.

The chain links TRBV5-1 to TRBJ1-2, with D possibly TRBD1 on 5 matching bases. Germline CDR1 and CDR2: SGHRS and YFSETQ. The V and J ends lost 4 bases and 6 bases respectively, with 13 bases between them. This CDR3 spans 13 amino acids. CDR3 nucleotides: TGCGCCAGCAGCGAAGGGACGCTCGATGGCTACACCTTC. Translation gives CASSEGTLDGYTF.

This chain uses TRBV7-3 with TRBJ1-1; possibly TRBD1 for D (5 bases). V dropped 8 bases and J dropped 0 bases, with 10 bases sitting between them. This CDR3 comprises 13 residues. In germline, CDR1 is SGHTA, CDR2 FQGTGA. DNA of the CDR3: TGTGCCAGCGGTTTGGGACTGAACACTGAAGCTTTCTTT. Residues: CASGLGLNTEAFF. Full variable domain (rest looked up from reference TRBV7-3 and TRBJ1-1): GAGVSQTPSNKVTEKGKYVELRCDPISGHTALYWYRQSLGQGPEFLIYFQGTGAADDSGLPNDRFFAVRPEGSVSTLKIQRTERGDSAVYLCASGLGLNTEAFFGQGTRLTVV.

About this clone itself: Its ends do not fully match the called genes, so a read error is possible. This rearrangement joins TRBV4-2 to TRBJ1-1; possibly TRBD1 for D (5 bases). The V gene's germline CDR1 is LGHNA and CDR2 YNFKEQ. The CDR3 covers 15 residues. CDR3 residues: CASSQADNGNAEAFF. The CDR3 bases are TGTGCCAGCAGCCAAGCGGACAATGGGAACGCTGAAGCTTTCTTT.

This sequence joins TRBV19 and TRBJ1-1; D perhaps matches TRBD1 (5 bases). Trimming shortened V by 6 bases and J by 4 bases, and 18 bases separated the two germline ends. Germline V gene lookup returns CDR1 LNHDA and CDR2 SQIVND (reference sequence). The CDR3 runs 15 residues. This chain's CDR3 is CASSKMGGVGTEAFF. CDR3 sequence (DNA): TGTGCCAGTAGCAAAATGGGGGGTGTGGGCACTGAAGCTTTCTTT.

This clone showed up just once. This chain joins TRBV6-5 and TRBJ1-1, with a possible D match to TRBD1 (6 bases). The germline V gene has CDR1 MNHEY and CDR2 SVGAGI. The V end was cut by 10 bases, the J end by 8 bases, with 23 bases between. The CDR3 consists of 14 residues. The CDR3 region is CAIRRGKQGVEAFF. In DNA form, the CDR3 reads TGTGCCATCAGAAGGGGAAAACAGGGCGTCGAAGCTTTCTTT.

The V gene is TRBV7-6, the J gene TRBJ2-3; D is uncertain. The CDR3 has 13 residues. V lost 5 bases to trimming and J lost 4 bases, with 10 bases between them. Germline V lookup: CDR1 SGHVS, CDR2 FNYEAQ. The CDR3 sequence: CASSREIPDTQYF. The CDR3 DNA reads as TGTGCCAGCAGCCGCGAGATTCCAGATACGCAGTATTTT.

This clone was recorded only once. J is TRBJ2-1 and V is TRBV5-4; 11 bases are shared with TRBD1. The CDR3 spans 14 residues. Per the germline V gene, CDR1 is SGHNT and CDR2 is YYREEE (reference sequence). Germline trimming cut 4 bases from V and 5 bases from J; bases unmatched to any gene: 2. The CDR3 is CASSRDRGDNEQFF. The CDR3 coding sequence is TGTGCCAGCAGCAGGGACAGGGGGGACAATGAGCAGTTCTTC.

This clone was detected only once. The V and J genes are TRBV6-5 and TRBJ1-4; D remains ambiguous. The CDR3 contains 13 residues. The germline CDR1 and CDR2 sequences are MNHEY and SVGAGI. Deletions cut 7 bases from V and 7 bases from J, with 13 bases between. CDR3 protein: CASTPVVGEKLFF. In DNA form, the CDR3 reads TGTGCCAGCACCCCCGTAGTCGGTGAAAAACTGTTTTTT.

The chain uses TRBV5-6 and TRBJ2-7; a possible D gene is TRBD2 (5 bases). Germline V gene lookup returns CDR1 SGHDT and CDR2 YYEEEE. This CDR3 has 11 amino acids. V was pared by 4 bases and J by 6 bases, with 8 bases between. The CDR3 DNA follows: TGTGCCAGCAGCCGTGGGAGCGAGCAGTACTTC. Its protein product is CASSRGSEQYF.

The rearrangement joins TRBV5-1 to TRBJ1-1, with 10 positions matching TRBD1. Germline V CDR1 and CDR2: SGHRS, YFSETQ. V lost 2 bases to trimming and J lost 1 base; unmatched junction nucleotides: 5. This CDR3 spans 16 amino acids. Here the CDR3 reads CASSLRQGASNTEAFF. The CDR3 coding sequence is TGCGCCAGCAGCTTACGACAGGGGGCTTCGAACACTGAAGCTTTCTTT.

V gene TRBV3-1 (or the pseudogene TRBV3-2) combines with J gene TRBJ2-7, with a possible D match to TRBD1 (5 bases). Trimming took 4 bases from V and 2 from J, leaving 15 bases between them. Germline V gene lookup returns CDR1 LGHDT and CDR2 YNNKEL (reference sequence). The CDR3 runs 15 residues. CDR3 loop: CASSPGHSTAYEQYF. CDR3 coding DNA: TGTGCCAGCAGCCCCGGACATTCTACGGCCTACGAGCAGTACTTC.

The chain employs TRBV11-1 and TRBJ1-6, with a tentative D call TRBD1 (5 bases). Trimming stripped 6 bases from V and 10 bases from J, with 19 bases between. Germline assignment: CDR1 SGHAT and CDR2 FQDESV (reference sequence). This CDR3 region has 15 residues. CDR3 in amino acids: CASSRSGDPGSPLHF. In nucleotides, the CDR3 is TGTGCCAGCAGTAGGAGCGGGGATCCAGGGTCACCCCTCCACTTT.

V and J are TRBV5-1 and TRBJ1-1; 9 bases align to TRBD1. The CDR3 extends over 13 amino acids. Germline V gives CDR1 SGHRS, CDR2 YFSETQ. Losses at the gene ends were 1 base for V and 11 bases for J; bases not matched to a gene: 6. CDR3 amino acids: CASSLSWDRAAFF. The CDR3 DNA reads TGCGCCAGCAGCTTGAGTTGGGACAGGGCGGCTTTCTTT.

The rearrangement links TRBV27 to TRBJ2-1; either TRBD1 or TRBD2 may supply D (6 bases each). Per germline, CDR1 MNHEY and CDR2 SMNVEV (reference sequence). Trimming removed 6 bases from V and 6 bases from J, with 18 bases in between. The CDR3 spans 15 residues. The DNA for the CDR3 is TGTGCCAGCAGCTTGATTATCGGGGGCCGCAATGAGCAGTTCTTC. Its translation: CASSLIIGGRNEQFF.